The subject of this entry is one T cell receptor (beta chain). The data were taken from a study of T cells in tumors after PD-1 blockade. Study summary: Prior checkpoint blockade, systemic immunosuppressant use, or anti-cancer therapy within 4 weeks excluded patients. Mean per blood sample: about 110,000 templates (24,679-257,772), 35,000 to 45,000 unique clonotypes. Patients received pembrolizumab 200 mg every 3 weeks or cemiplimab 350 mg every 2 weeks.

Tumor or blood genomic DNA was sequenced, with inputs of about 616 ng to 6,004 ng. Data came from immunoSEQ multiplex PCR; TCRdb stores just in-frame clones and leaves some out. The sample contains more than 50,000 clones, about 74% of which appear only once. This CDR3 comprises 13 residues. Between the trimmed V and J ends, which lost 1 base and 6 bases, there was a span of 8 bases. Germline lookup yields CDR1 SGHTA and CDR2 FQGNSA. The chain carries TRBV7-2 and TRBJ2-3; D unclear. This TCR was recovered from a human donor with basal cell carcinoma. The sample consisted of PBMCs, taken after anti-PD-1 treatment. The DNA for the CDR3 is TGTGCCAGCAGCTTAGATCTCGGGGATACGCAGTATTTT. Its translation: CASSLDLGDTQYF.